The T cell receptor (beta chain) described here comes from a study of blood T cell repertoires in COVID-19. Overall study: Spain, Italy and the United States supplied samples that represented acute and convalescent COVID-19. Sources were T cells, B-cell-depleted T cells, or PBMCs; the material itself was cDNA or gDNA.

Germline CDR1 SGHAT, CDR2 FQNNGV. V lost 1 base to trimming and J lost 5 bases, with 11 bases between them. The length of the CDR3 is 14 residues. Authors' data handling: Reference gene primer amplification in the assay estimated nucleated cell counts. TCRdb keeps only in-frame clones here, not all; method: immunoSEQ multiplex PCR. That table furnishes V, J and clone size, whereas the DNA furnished D and trimming. Of approximately 150,000 clones in the sample, 88% were seen once. The sample was peripheral blood. This rearrangement joins TRBV11-2 to TRBJ2-5; possible D gene TRBD2, 6 bases. This sequence was found in a woman aged 55-75 years with acute or convalescent COVID-19. CDR3 loop: CASSLGFLAETQYF. For the CDR3, the DNA is TGTGCCAGCAGCTTAGGGTTCCTAGCGGAGACCCAGTACTTC.